Listed below are T cell receptor beta chains from one sample, sequenced in a study of early T cells in non-severe SARS-CoV-2 infection. TCRdb re-derived calls from the 5' RACE reads in MiXCR, one entry per CDR3 protein. The sample yields roughly 100,000 distinct CDR3 sequences, about an eighth seen once. Specimen: whole blood. These receptor sequences come from an adult who was a healthcare worker with PCR-confirmed SARS-CoV-2 infection or an uninfected control (not recorded which). Both conserved end residues are trimmed from each CDR3. The D gene is left open where the match is weak.

v_call	d_call	j_call	cdr3_aa
TRBV4-3	.	TRBJ2-7	ASSQNRPAQGLPYEQY
TRBV12-3/TRBV12-4	.	TRBJ2-7	ASSLRGTDTYEQY
TRBV12-3/TRBV12-4	.	TRBJ2-7	ASRGGSGRWYYEQY
TRBV6-2/TRBV6-3	.	TRBJ2-5	ASRHLGGQETQY
TRBV2	.	TRBJ1-1	ASSEQGPSTNTEAF
TRBV7-6	.	TRBJ2-5	ASSLASLRQETQY
TRBV27	TRBD1	TRBJ1-2	ASRGTGGYGYT
TRBV25-1	.	TRBJ2-3	ASSEYGGARDTQY
TRBV6-5	TRBD1	TRBJ2-7	ASSYLRDRPTSQY
TRBV20-1	.	TRBJ2-7	SARDLSYEQY
TRBV5-4	TRBD1	TRBJ2-7	ASSQNPGQGDDEQY
TRBV28	TRBD2	TRBJ2-1	ASSLFPSGVKNEQF
TRBV30	.	TRBJ2-2	AWSDVFGTGELF
TRBV5-1	TRBD2	TRBJ2-3	ASSFGLATQY
TRBV7-9	.	TRBJ2-7	ASSSSDSSEQY
TRBV18	.	TRBJ2-7	ASSYSVRYEQY
TRBV19	.	TRBJ2-2	ASRASNTGELF
TRBV4-3	.	TRBJ1-6	ASSQRVAAPLH
TRBV4-1	.	TRBJ1-5	ASSQVGIGQPQH
TRBV28	.	TRBJ2-5	ASNRQAPQETQY
TRBV28	TRBD1	TRBJ2-7	ASSFWTGWKYEQY
TRBV11-2	TRBD2	TRBJ2-2	ASSLPGLRTGELF
TRBV7-3	TRBD2	TRBJ2-3	ASSLAGGNTDTQY
TRBV6-5	TRBD1	TRBJ2-4	ASSGQGALDIQY
TRBV5-1	.	TRBJ2-1	ASSFRAPNNEQF
TRBV4-1	.	TRBJ1-1	ASSHPSSRVNTEAF
TRBV20-1	TRBD2	TRBJ2-1	SPRGLADSYNEQF